The 20 T cell receptor beta chains reported below all come from one sample, sequenced in a study of blood T cell repertoires in COVID-19. The method was immunoSEQ multiplex PCR; TCRdb's version includes in-frame clones alone and lacks a portion of them. The table has 150,000 to 250,000 clones, roughly four fifths seen once; the top ten hold approximately 12%. Specimen: PBMCs or T cells enriched from blood (not recorded which). The receptors derive from a man aged 40-55 years who had recovered from COVID-19.

This chain connects TRBV6-2 or TRBV6-3 to TRBJ2-7; weak D call: TRBD2 (5 bases). CDR1 is MNHEY, CDR2 SVGEGT, per germline. The V end was cut by 1 base, the J end by 5 bases, with 12 bases between. This CDR3 contains 14 residues. CDR3 sequence: CASSYLEGPHEQYF. The CDR3 coding sequence is TGTGCCAGCAGTTACTTAGAGGGTCCCCACGAGCAGTACTTC.

J is TRBJ2-2 and V is TRBV7-9; TRBD1 aligns across 9 bases. The CDR3 consists of 18 residues. Losses at the gene ends were 2 bases for V and 1 base for J; bases not matched to a gene: 8. Looked up from germline, CDR1 is SEHNR and CDR2 is FQNEAQ (reference sequence). The DNA of the CDR3 is TGTGCCAGCAGCTTAAAGGGGGACAGGGCTCAGAACACCGGGGAGCTGTTTTTT. This translates into CASSLKGDRAQNTGELFF.

The chain links TRBV7-2 to TRBJ2-1; 9 bases are a match to TRBD1. CDR3 length equals 15 residues. Trimming cost V 6 bases and J 2 bases; bases outside gene matches: 5. Germline V gene sequence: CDR1 SGHTA, CDR2 FQGNSA. DNA for the CDR3: TGTGCCAGCAGTCCTCGGGACAGGGCCTACAATGAGCAGTTCTTC. Amino acids: CASSPRDRAYNEQFF.

This rearrangement joins TRBV7-8 to TRBJ2-2, with 9 nucleotides matching TRBD1. The CDR3 has 16 residues. With 5 bases clipped from V and 4 bases from J, the junction kept 8 bases outside the gene matches. Germline V gene data show CDR1 as SGHVS and CDR2 as FQNEAQ. This chain's CDR3 is CASSPFTDRGTGELFF. Written as DNA, the CDR3 is TGTGCCAGCAGCCCTTTTACGGACAGGGGCACCGGGGAGCTGTTTTTT.

This CDR3 is CASSPRAGRETQYF. CDR3 nucleotide sequence: TGCGCCAGCAGCCCAAGAGCGGGTCGAGAGACCCAGTACTTC. The chain uses TRBV4-3 and TRBJ2-5; D is possibly TRBD2 (6 bases). Germline CDR1 reads LGHNA; CDR2 reads YSLEER. The CDR3 sequence is 14 residues long. The germline V and J ends were trimmed by 4 bases and 4 bases, with 13 bases remaining between them.

The chain employs TRBV5-1 and TRBJ1-1; D is ambiguous. The CDR3 covers 15 residues. Trimming left V 0 bases short and J 1 base short, with 10 bases between. The germline CDR1 and CDR2 sequences are SGHRS and YFSETQ. The chain's CDR3 is CASSLAWGGNTEAFF. CDR3 DNA sequence: TGCGCCAGCAGCTTGGCTTGGGGAGGGAACACTGAAGCTTTCTTT.

This chain joins TRBV27 and TRBJ2-1; TRBD2 matches 10 bases. The CDR3 is 14 amino acids. With V trimmed by 7 bases and J by 7 bases, 7 bases remained unmatched. CDR1 MNHEY and CDR2 SMNVEV come from the germline V gene (reference sequence). CDR3: CASNPSGSGNEQFF. DNA for the CDR3: TGTGCCAGCAATCCTAGCGGGAGTGGGAATGAGCAGTTCTTC.

This clone was seen a few times. This chain links TRBV27 with TRBJ1-2, with 9 bases identical to TRBD1. V shed 1 base, J shed 9 bases, and the junction held 3 bases outside the gene matches. CDR1 MNHEY and CDR2 SMNVEV come from the germline V gene (reference sequence). This CDR3 spans 13 amino acids. The CDR3 loop reads CASSLFGTGSYTF. The CDR3 DNA is TGTGCCAGCAGTTTATTCGGGACAGGGAGCTACACCTTC.

V is TRBV10-1 and J is TRBJ2-1, with 7 bases that match TRBD2. With V trimmed by 3 bases and J by 5 bases, 7 bases remained unmatched. CDR1 is WNHNN and CDR2 is SYGVQD in the germline V gene (reference sequence). The CDR3 has 15 residues. CDR3 region: CASSDPGGPDNEQFF. CDR3 bases: TGCGCCAGCAGTGATCCGGGAGGCCCTGACAATGAGCAGTTCTTC.

The chain links TRBV27 to TRBJ1-2; TRBD1 aligns across 12 bases. The germline V gene encodes CDR1 MNHEY and CDR2 SMNVEV (reference sequence). V gave up 1 base and J gave up 7 bases; unmatched junction bases: 4. CDR3 length: 15 residues. The CDR3 reads CASSLLGQGAGGYTF. Here the CDR3 DNA reads TGTGCCAGCAGTTTATTGGGACAGGGGGCCGGTGGCTACACCTTC.

The chain carries TRBV19 and TRBJ1-2, with 7 positions matching TRBD1. The CDR3 sequence is 14 residues long. V trimming: 6 bases; J trimming: 0 bases; junction bases outside the gene matches: 4. CDR1 is LNHDA and CDR2 is SQIVND in the germline V gene (reference sequence). The CDR3 protein is CASRPGTANYGYTF. CDR3 nucleotides: TGTGCCAGTAGACCTGGGACAGCTAACTATGGCTACACCTTC.

V is TRBV24-1 and J is TRBJ1-5; D is uncertain. Germline CDR1 reads KGHDR; CDR2 reads SFDVKD. The CDR3 is 16 amino acids. The V gene lost 4 bases and the J gene lost 0 bases, with 12 bases spanning the gap. The CDR3 coding sequence is TGTGCCACCAGTGACCGAAGCGGTTATAGCAATCAGCCCCAGCATTTT. Its translation is CATSDRSGYSNQPQHF.

The chain combines TRBV7-3 with TRBJ2-1; TRBD2 agrees at 8 bases. CDR1 and CDR2 from the germline V gene are SGHTA and FQGTGA. The J segment lost 7 bases and the V segment lost 5 bases, leaving 13 bases of the junction unmatched. The CDR3 is 16 amino acids. CDR3 sequence: CASSPPGSGKGNEQFF. The CDR3 region has the DNA TGTGCCAGCAGCCCCCCGGGTAGCGGGAAGGGGAATGAGCAGTTCTTC.

The rearrangement links TRBV29-1 to TRBJ2-7; a possible D gene is TRBD1 (5 bases). The V and J ends lost 0 bases and 1 base respectively, with 7 bases between them. Per germline, CDR1 SQVTM and CDR2 ANQGSEA. The CDR3 covers 13 residues. The CDR3, as DNA: TGCAGCGTTGAAGAGACAGATTCCTACGAGCAGTACTTC. Translation: CSVEETDSYEQYF.

This clone was detected only a few times. The chain links TRBV5-1 to TRBJ2-7, with D perhaps matching TRBD1 (6 bases). Deletions cut 4 bases from V and 2 bases from J, with 13 bases between. Germline CDR1 reads SGHRS; CDR2 reads YFSETQ. The CDR3 consists of 14 residues. CDR3 coding DNA: TGCGCCAGCAGCCTCGACAGGACCCCCTACGAGCAGTACTTC. Amino acid sequence: CASSLDRTPYEQYF.

V gene TRBV11-1 combines with J gene TRBJ1-1; 7 bases line up with TRBD1. With V trimmed by 3 bases and J by 0 bases, 4 bases remained unmatched. This CDR3 has 15 amino acids. Germline V gene lookup returns CDR1 SGHAT and CDR2 FQDESV (reference sequence). As DNA, the CDR3 is TGTGCCAGCAGCTTTACAGGGGTACTGAACACTGAAGCTTTCTTT. As protein: CASSFTGVLNTEAFF. Supplemented by reference TRBV11-1 and TRBJ1-1, the full variable domain reads EAEVAQSPRYKITEKSQAVAFWCDPISGHATLYWYRQILGQGPELLVQFQDESVVDDSQLPKDRFSAERLKGVDSTLKIQPAELGDSAMYLCASSFTGVLNTEAFFGQGTRLTVV.

The chain joins TRBV5-4 to TRBJ2-5, with D possibly TRBD1 on 5 matching bases. The length of the CDR3 is 15 residues. Per germline, CDR1 SGHNT and CDR2 YYREEE (reference sequence). The V gene lost 3 bases and the J gene lost 5 bases, with 17 bases spanning the gap. CDR3 region: CASSSRTPSLETQYF. In DNA, the CDR3 is TGTGCCAGCAGCTCGAGGACACCCTCCTTGGAGACCCAGTACTTC.

J is TRBJ1-5 and V is TRBV3-1 (or the pseudogene TRBV3-2); 8 nucleotides agree with TRBD1. With 1 base clipped from V and 1 base from J, the junction kept 3 bases outside the gene matches. Germline V lookup: CDR1 LGHDT, CDR2 YNNKEL (reference sequence). This CDR3 has 16 amino acids. The CDR3 DNA is TGTGCCAGCAGCCAAGGGACAGGGCGAAGCAATCAGCCCCAGCATTTT. Translated: CASSQGTGRSNQPQHF.

The J gene is TRBJ1-2, the V gene TRBV2; D may be TRBD1 (6 bases). This CDR3 contains 13 residues. The V end lost 4 bases, the J end lost 7 bases, and 13 bases lay between the germline ends. Germline V gives CDR1 SNHLY, CDR2 FYNNEI. The chain's CDR3 is CASSGPQGSGYTF. CDR3 DNA sequence: TGTGCCAGCAGTGGGCCCCAGGGGAGTGGCTACACCTTC.

This clone was counted between two and nine times. This rearrangement joins TRBV6-6 to TRBJ1-1, with TRBD1 matching 8 bases. Per the germline V gene, CDR1 is MNHNY and CDR2 is SVGAGI (reference sequence). The V gene end was trimmed by 2 bases and the J gene end by 6 bases; junction bases not matched to a gene: 8. CDR3 size: 15 residues. CDR3 loop: CASSYPGQVGAEAFF. The CDR3 DNA follows: TGTGCCAGCAGTTACCCGGGACAGGTGGGCGCTGAAGCTTTCTTT.